Each of the 18 T cell receptor beta chains below was sequenced from the same sample in a study of T cell changes during pregnancy in multiple sclerosis. TCRdb's table, derived via immunoSEQ multiplex PCR, lists solely in-frame clones and lacks some. The profile covers roughly 53,000 clones, with 90% appearing a single time and roughly 3% taken by the ten largest. The sample here was CD8+ T cells from peripheral blood mononuclear cells, taken before pregnancy. The source is a female donor with multiple sclerosis, enrolled in a pregnancy study.

In its sample, this clone was seen once. The V gene is TRBV7-9, the J gene TRBJ2-1; D is perhaps TRBD2 (5 bases). From germline, CDR1 is SEHNR and CDR2 FQNEAQ (reference sequence). This CDR3 comprises 16 residues. The V gene lost 1 base and the J gene lost 0 bases, with 10 bases spanning the gap. CDR3 residues: CASSLEEGSSYNEQFF. In DNA, the CDR3 is TGTGCCAGCAGCTTAGAAGAGGGAAGCTCCTACAATGAGCAGTTCTTC.

The genes are TRBV27 and TRBJ1-1; a weak D match, TRBD1 (5 bases). The germline CDR1 and CDR2 sequences are MNHEY and SMNVEV (reference sequence). Between the trimmed V and J ends, which lost 5 bases and 4 bases, there was a span of 14 bases. The CDR3 totals 14 residues. CDR3 in amino acids: CASSLGGLGTEAFF. DNA for the CDR3: TGTGCCAGCAGTCTCGGGGGATTAGGCACTGAAGCTTTCTTT.

The chain is built from TRBV30 and TRBJ2-7; D is possibly TRBD1 (6 bases). From germline, CDR1 is GTSNPN and CDR2 SVGIG (reference sequence). The CDR3 has 13 residues. V was cut by 7 bases and J by 4 bases, with 17 bases left in between. The CDR3 is CAFIPGHRYEQYF. The CDR3 DNA reads as TGTGCCTTTATACCGGGACACAGATACGAGCAGTACTTC.

The genes are TRBV7-9 and TRBJ2-7; weak D call: TRBD1 (6 bases). Germline assignment: CDR1 SEHNR and CDR2 FQNEAQ (reference sequence). Trimming took 5 bases from V and 5 from J, leaving 22 bases between them. The CDR3 extends over 16 amino acids. CDR3 nucleotides: TGTGCCAGCAGCAAACCCGACAGGCTCCCGTTAAACGAGCAGTACTTC. It yields the protein CASSKPDRLPLNEQYF.

This clone showed up just once. The chain recombines TRBV9 with TRBJ2-3, with D possibly matching TRBD2 (6 bases). This CDR3 comprises 16 residues. The V and J ends lost 2 bases and 0 bases respectively, with 13 bases between them. Germline V gene data show CDR1 as SGDLS and CDR2 as YYNGEE. CDR3 in amino acids: CASSVRAGTSTDTQYF. In nucleotides, the CDR3 is TGTGCCAGCAGCGTTAGGGCGGGGACTAGCACAGATACGCAGTATTTT.

The J gene is TRBJ1-1, the V gene TRBV21-1. TRBV21-1 is a pseudogene segment. There are 15 residues in the CDR3. The CDR3 DNA is TGTGCCAGCAGCAAAGCTGGGCGGGGGAACACTGAAGCTTTCTTT. This sequence encodes CASSKAGRGNTEAFF.

This clone turned up a few times. The chain couples TRBV4-1 to TRBJ2-7; no firm D call. CDR1 and CDR2 from the germline V gene are MGHRA and YSYEKL. Trimming removed 1 base at V and 2 bases at J, with 6 bases between. The CDR3 loop spans 13 amino acids. In nucleotides, the CDR3 is TGCGCCAGCAGCCAAGGTCAGGCCTACGAGCAGTACTTC. This gives the protein CASSQGQAYEQYF.

V is TRBV11-2 and J is TRBJ2-3; 11 bases line up with TRBD2. CDR1 and CDR2 (germline): SGHAT, FQNNGV. The ends lost 7 bases at V and 10 bases at J; junction bases unmatched: 13. CDR3 length: 15 amino acids. This chain's CDR3 is CASNSGTSGRGAQYF. In DNA, the CDR3 is TGTGCCAGCAACTCCGGGACTAGCGGACGAGGGGCGCAGTATTTT.

The CDR3 region is CASIDGQGSNEQYF. In DNA, the CDR3 is TGTGCCAGCATTGACGGACAGGGATCGAACGAGCAGTACTTC. The chain has TRBV7-2 and TRBJ2-7; TRBD1 matches at 8 bases. The V gene's germline CDR1 is SGHTA and CDR2 FQGNSA. The CDR3 covers 14 residues. Trimming at V came to 7 bases and at J to 5 bases, leaving 10 bases not matched to a gene.

The chain employs TRBV7-9 and TRBJ2-7; TRBD1 matches at 7 bases. This CDR3 region has 15 residues. The germline gives CDR1 SEHNR, CDR2 FQNEAQ (reference sequence). Trimming took 3 bases from V and 1 from J; bases not matched to a gene: 6. In DNA form, the CDR3 reads TGTGCCAGCAGCTTTACAGGGGCGAATTCCTACGAGCAGTACTTC. This translates into CASSFTGANSYEQYF.

The V call is TRBV7-3, the J call TRBJ2-3, with D tentatively TRBD2 (5 bases). Trimming removed 0 bases at V and 4 bases at J, with 14 bases between. Germline V gene data show CDR1 as SGHTA and CDR2 as FQGTGA. The CDR3 is made up of 16 amino acids. The CDR3 spells CASSLTTGILPDTQYF. The CDR3 DNA reads TGTGCCAGCAGCTTAACGACGGGGATCCTACCAGATACGCAGTATTTT.

The V gene is TRBV9, the J gene TRBJ1-2; 11 bases agree with TRBD1. V lost 5 bases to trimming and J lost 4 bases; unmatched junction nucleotides: 10. There are 16 residues in the CDR3. The germline gives CDR1 SGDLS, CDR2 YYNGEE. CDR3 loop: CASRGTTGTGGYGYTF. CDR3 in DNA: TGTGCCAGCAGAGGAACTACCGGGACAGGGGGCTATGGCTACACCTTC. The full variable domain, rest sourced from reference TRBV9 and TRBJ1-2, is DSGVTQTPKHLITATGQRVTLRCSPRSGDLSVYWYQQSLDQGLQFLIQYYNGEERAKGNILERFSAQQFPDLHSELNLSSLELGDSALYFCASRGTTGTGGYGYTFGSGTRLTVV.

The gene calls are TRBV25-1 and TRBJ1-5; unclear D gene. Trimming removed 0 bases at V and 8 bases at J, with 11 bases between. Germline V CDR1 and CDR2: MGHDK, SYGVNS. The CDR3 sequence is 14 residues long. The CDR3: CASSEYSTTEPQHF. The CDR3 DNA is TGTGCCAGCAGTGAATACTCTACAACAGAGCCCCAGCATTTT.

The chain uses TRBV7-9 and TRBJ2-3, with TRBD2 matching over 8 bases. The CDR3 is 17 amino acids. Germline V gene data show CDR1 as SEHNR and CDR2 as FQNEAQ (reference sequence). After removal of 1 base from V and 2 bases from J, the junction contained 8 bases not matched to a gene. The CDR3 loop is CASSLGNSGATTDTQYF. CDR3 sequence (DNA): TGTGCCAGCAGCTTAGGGAATAGCGGGGCCACCACAGATACGCAGTATTTT.

DNA of the CDR3: TGTGCCATCAGTTTCAGCGATGAGCAGTTCTTC. The encoded protein is CAISFSDEQFF. The chain joins TRBV10-3 to TRBJ2-1, with unresolved D. Germline CDR1 reads ENHRY; CDR2 reads SYGVKD. The germline V and J ends were trimmed by 5 bases and 8 bases, with 7 bases remaining between them. The CDR3 spans 11 residues.

This rearrangement joins TRBV4-1 to TRBJ2-5; a possible D gene is TRBD2 (6 bases). The end of the DNA is better explained by TRBJ2-7, so the J call may be wrong. The CDR3 consists of 15 residues. Looked up from germline, CDR1 is MGHRA and CDR2 is YSYEKL. CDR3 in amino acids: CASSQARGRSYEQYF. The CDR3 nucleotides are TGCGCCAGCAGCCAAGCGCGGGGTAGAAGCTACGAGCAGTACTTC.

The CDR3 spells CASSPYYMGEYQPQHF. The CDR3 DNA sequence: TGTGCCAGCTCACCTTATTATATGGGAGAGTATCAGCCCCAGCATTTT. The rearrangement uses TRBV18 and TRBJ1-5, with no clear D. Trimming removed 3 bases from V and 5 bases from J, with 17 bases in between. The germline gives CDR1 KGHSH, CDR2 LQKENI. The CDR3 covers 16 residues. Supplemented by reference TRBV18 and TRBJ1-5, the full variable domain reads NAGVMQNPRHLVRRRGQEARLRCSPMKGHSHVYWYRQLPEEGLKFMVYLQKENIIDESGMPKERFSAEFPKEGPSILRIQQVVRGDSAAYFCASSPYYMGEYQPQHFGDGTRLSIL.

Only one count was recorded for this clone. V is TRBV27 and J is TRBJ1-1, with D possibly being TRBD1 (6 bases). Trimming cost V 0 bases and J 5 bases, with 10 bases left between them. The CDR3 runs 14 residues. Per the germline V gene, CDR1 is MNHEY and CDR2 is SMNVEV (reference sequence). CDR3 loop: CASSLSTGPTEAFF. The CDR3 DNA follows: TGTGCCAGCAGTTTATCGACAGGCCCGACTGAAGCTTTCTTT.